These T cell receptor beta chains were read from a single sample in a study of OX40 agonist ivuxolimab in advanced cancers. TCRdb's table, derived via immunoSEQ multiplex PCR, lists solely in-frame clones and lacks some. The sample has 70,000 or so clones; 85% to 90% are singletons. The material was CD4+ or CD8+ T cells sorted from blood, obtained in a trial of the OX40 agonist ivuxolimab. The receptors were gathered from an adult with an advanced solid tumor such as melanoma, head and neck, liver or kidney cancer. The CDR3 runs from the conserved cysteine through the conserved F or W. The D gene is left open where the match is weak. A row's size may be missing; if present it is once, few, many or a size class.

-	TRBV6-5	-	TRBJ1-1	TGTGCCAGCAGTTTTCAGGGAATGAACACTGAAGCTTTCTTT	CASSFQGMNTEAFF
-	TRBV7-3	-	TRBJ2-1	TGTGCCAGCAGCTTCTCCGCAAACAATGAGCAGTTCTTC	CASSFSANNEQFF
-	TRBV11-2	-	TRBJ1-5	TGTGCCAGCAGCCTCTCCACCTATAGCAATCAGCCCCAGCATTTT	CASSLSTYSNQPQHF
-	TRBV6-1	-	TRBJ2-1	TGTGCCGCTACCCATCCCAACCCGTACAATGAGCAGTTCTTC	CAATHPNPYNEQFF
-	TRBV1	-	TRBJ2-5	TGCACCAGCAGCCAATTTCCAGCGGGGGAACCAGGGGAGACCCAGTACTTC	CTSSQFPAGEPGETQYF
TRBD2	TRBV7-3	-	TRBJ2-3	TGTGCCAGCAGCCCTAGCGGGGGGACGCAGTATTTT	CASSPSGGTQYF
-	TRBV7-9	-	TRBJ1-2	TGTGCCAGCAGCTTAGTGGCAGGGCAGAACTATGGCTACACCTTC	CASSLVAGQNYGYTF
-	TRBV30	-	TRBJ1-2	TGTGCCTGGACGGGGACCGAGTCTAACTATGGCTACACCTTC	CAWTGTESNYGYTF
-	TRBV5-3	-	TRBJ2-3	TGTGCCAGAAGCCGAAACTGGGCTGGGCAAGATACGCAGTATTTT	CARSRNWAGQDTQYF
TRBD2	TRBV19	-	TRBJ2-1	TGTGCCAGTACCACAGCGGGAGTAGGGCACAATGAGCAGTTCTTC	CASTTAGVGHNEQFF
TRBD2	TRBV15	-	TRBJ2-3	TGTGCCACCAGCAGTAGGACTAGAGGTGATACGCAGTATTTT	CATSSRTRGDTQYF
TRBD2	TRBV7-9	-	TRBJ2-7	TGTGCCAGCAGCCCCCTCCCCTCTAGCGGGCTGAGCTCCTACGAGCAGTACTTC	CASSPLPSSGLSSYEQYF
-	TRBV5-6	-	TRBJ2-2	TGTGCCAGCAGCTTGATGACCAGCCGAGACACCGGGGAGCTGTTTTTT	CASSLMTSRDTGELFF
-	TRBV5-1	-	TRBJ2-2	TGCGCCAGCAGCTTTTTTCAGACTCAGGGGAACACCGGGGAGCTGTTTTTT	CASSFFQTQGNTGELFF
-	TRBV28	-	TRBJ2-1	TGTGCCAGCAGTCGCGCCGACAGGTCGTCAAGCAATGAGCAGTTCTTC	CASSRADRSSSNEQFF
-	TRBV11-2	-	TRBJ2-2	TGTGCCAGCAGCTTAGATCTGAACACCGGGGAGCTGTTTTTT	CASSLDLNTGELFF
TRBD2	TRBV5-6	-	TRBJ2-1	TGTGCCAGCAGCTTGGTGTCAAGCGGGAGAGGCTATGAGCAGTTCTTC	CASSLVSSGRGYEQFF
-	TRBV20-1	few	TRBJ2-5	TGCAGTGCTAGGAACCAAGAGACCCAGTACTTC	CSARNQETQYF
TRBD1	TRBV5-1	-	TRBJ2-3	TGCGCCAGCAGCGGAGGGACAGGGGGCGGAGATACGCAGTATTTT	CASSGGTGGGDTQYF
-	TRBV7-2	medium-sized	TRBJ1-5	TGTGCCAGCAGCTTAGATGGAGGGAAGCATCAGCCCCAGCATTTT	CASSLDGGKHQPQHF
-	TRBV5-1	-	TRBJ1-4	TGCGCCAGCAGCTTAAGTGGGTCGGTACGGGCCAAGGAAGATCGTGAAAAACTGTTTTTT	CASSLSGSVRAKEDREKLFF